Each of the 13 T cell receptor beta chains below was sequenced from the same sample in a study of spatial heterogeneity in lung cancer. Time point: sample taken at primary tumor resection. Via MiXCR, TCRdb re-called the 5' RACE reads, giving one row per CDR3 protein. Among fewer than 25,000 distinct CDR3 sequences listed, less than 3.5% were seen once. The sequences come from PBMCs, collected at surgery. The source is a female donor with early-stage non-small cell lung cancer.

This clonotype was seen repeatedly, ten times or more. This chain uses TRBV11-2 with TRBJ2-1; 9 bases are a match to TRBD1. J gave up 1 base and V 4 bases, and 8 bases lay outside the gene matches. CDR1 and CDR2 from the germline V gene are SGHAT and FQNNGV. The CDR3 runs 17 residues. This CDR3 reads CASSSAGTGRSYNEQFF. As DNA, the CDR3 is TGTGCCAGCAGCTCCGCGGGGACAGGGAGGTCCTACAATGAGCAGTTCTTC.

This clonotype occurred many times. The gene calls are TRBV7-9 and TRBJ2-7; TRBD2 is a possible D gene (6 bases). Germline V gene sequence: CDR1 SEHNR, CDR2 FQNEAQ (reference sequence). CDR3 size: 14 residues. V was trimmed by 4 bases and J by 2 bases, leaving 12 bases between them. The chain's CDR3 is CASSSFRGTYEQYF. DNA for the CDR3: TGTGCCAGCAGCTCCTTCCGGGGGACCTACGAGCAGTACTTC.

This clonotype was recorded many times. J is TRBJ2-1 and V is TRBV11-2; possible D gene TRBD2, 6 bases. Germline V gives CDR1 SGHAT, CDR2 FQNNGV. CDR3 length: 12 amino acids. Trimming shortened V by 4 bases and J by 10 bases, and 11 bases separated the two germline ends. The DNA of the CDR3 is TGTGCCAGCAGCTCGGGAGTTGGGGAGCAGTTCTTC. It specifies CASSSGVGEQFF.

This clonotype was found many times. V usage is TRBV20-1 and J usage is TRBJ2-1; unclear D gene. The germline CDR1 and CDR2 sequences are DFQATT and SNEGSKA (reference sequence). CDR3 size: 14 residues. V lost 6 bases and J lost 0, with 12 bases in between. The CDR3 here is CSAPRPLSYNEQFF. The DNA of the CDR3 is TGCAGTGCCCCGAGGCCCCTCTCCTACAATGAGCAGTTCTTC.

This clonotype was counted ten times or more. This chain uses TRBV14 with TRBJ2-6; no clear D gene. In germline, CDR1 is SGHDN, CDR2 FVKESK. V was shortened by 4 bases and J by 0 bases, with 13 bases between the two germline ends. CDR3 length: 17 residues. CDR3 sequence reads: CASSPNWLSSGANVLTF. In DNA, the CDR3 is TGTGCCAGCAGCCCCAACTGGCTCAGCTCTGGGGCCAACGTCCTGACTTTC. Variable domain in full (rest from reference TRBV14 and TRBJ2-6): EAGVTQFPSHSVIEKGQTVTLRCDPISGHDNLYWYRRVMGKEIKFLLHFVKESKQDESGMPNNRFLAERTGGTYSTLKVQPAELEDSGVYFCASSPNWLSSGANVLTFGAGSRLTVL.

This clonotype was found many times. The rearrangement links TRBV9 to TRBJ2-2; D is unclear. From germline, CDR1 is SGDLS and CDR2 YYNGEE. Trimming shortened V by 0 bases and J by 9 bases, and 9 bases separated the two germline ends. This CDR3 contains 13 residues. In DNA, the CDR3 is TGTGCCAGCAGCGTAGAAAGCAGCCGGGAGCTGTTTTTT. This encodes CASSVESSRELFF.

This clonotype has at least ten counts. The chain couples TRBV28 to TRBJ2-7; TRBD2 aligns across 10 bases. This CDR3 has 16 residues. Unmatched junction bases numbered 11, after V lost 5 bases and J lost 4 bases. The V gene's germline CDR1 is MDHEN and CDR2 SYDVKM. The CDR3 DNA reads TGTGCCAGCAGTCCCCCCCCGGCTAGCGGGAGATACGAGCAGTACTTC. As protein: CASSPPPASGRYEQYF.

DNA of the CDR3: TGTGCCTGGAGTTACCAGGGGGCGATCAATCAGCCCCAGCATTTT. It is translated as CAWSYQGAINQPQHF. The chain carries TRBV30 and TRBJ1-5; the match to TRBD1 covers 8 bases. Germline V gene data show CDR1 as GTSNPN and CDR2 as SVGIG (reference sequence). The CDR3 is 15 residues long. J was trimmed by 3 bases and V by 2 bases; bases with no gene match: 6. The full variable domain, in which reference TRBV30 and TRBJ1-5 provide the parts outside the CDR3, is SQTIHQWPATLVQPVGSPLSLECTVEGTSNPNLYWYRQAAGRGLQLLFYSVGIGQISSEVPQNLSASRPQDRQFILSSKKLLLSDSGFYLCAWSYQGAINQPQHFGDGTRLSIL.

This clonotype was observed at least ten times. This chain uses TRBV19 with TRBJ1-1; 7 nucleotides match TRBD1. V was pared by 5 bases and J by 4 bases, with 10 bases of the junction left unmatched. Germline loops: CDR1 LNHDA, CDR2 SQIVND (reference sequence). This CDR3 has 15 residues. CDR3: CASSSGQDGVTEAFF. CDR3 DNA: TGTGCCAGTAGTTCCGGACAGGATGGTGTCACTGAAGCTTTCTTT.

This clonotype has at least ten counts. CDR3 coding DNA: TGCGCCAGCAGCCAAGTTGGTGGGGGGCGAGGTCAGCCCCAGCATTTT. This gives the protein CASSQVGGGRGQPQHF. The chain has TRBV4-1 and TRBJ1-5, with a tentative D call TRBD1 (6 bases). The CDR3 extends over 16 amino acids. The germline CDR1 and CDR2 sequences are MGHRA and YSYEKL. The V end was cut by 1 base, the J end by 6 bases, with 16 bases between.

This clonotype was counted at least ten times. The chain links TRBV9 to TRBJ1-1, with 8 bases that match TRBD1. The V gene end was trimmed by 3 bases and the J gene end by 6 bases; junction bases not matched to a gene: 4. Germline V gene sequence: CDR1 SGDLS, CDR2 YYNGEE. This CDR3 comprises 13 residues. Here the CDR3 DNA reads TGTGCCAGCAGCGCAGTGACAGGGGCTGAAGCTTTCTTT. This encodes CASSAVTGAEAFF.

This clonotype was found many times. This chain connects TRBV30 to TRBJ2-3; D possibly corresponds to TRBD2 (6 bases). This CDR3 is built from 15 residues. Germline V lookup: CDR1 GTSNPN, CDR2 SVGIG (reference sequence). With 8 bases removed from V and 2 bases from J, the gap between germline ends came to 20 bases. The CDR3 sequence: CAGESGLLDTDTQYF. In DNA, the CDR3 is TGTGCCGGAGAATCGGGACTCCTAGACACAGATACGCAGTATTTT.

There are many counts of this clonotype. CDR3 amino acids: CASSRTRQGYEQYF. CDR3 sequence (DNA): TGCGCCAGCAGCCGGACCAGACAGGGCTACGAGCAGTACTTC. V usage is TRBV5-1 and J usage is TRBJ2-7, with TRBD1 matching over 7 bases. After removal of 4 bases from V and 3 bases from J, the junction contained 7 bases not matched to a gene. From germline, CDR1 is SGHRS and CDR2 YFSETQ. CDR3 length: 14 residues.